The next 22 T cell receptor beta chains were all read from a single sample in a study of beta chain features in type 1 diabetes (dated by TCRdb to the late 2010s). Receptor amplification or capture employed the immunoSEQ multiplex PCR assay. The High Capacity cDNA Reverse Transcription Kit was used to reverse transcribe all of the isolated RNA, meaning that expressed TCRB transcripts were what got sequenced. TCRdb retrieved this table from immuneACCESS and kept in-frame rearrangements only. Not all clones are present; in checked studies, unresolved V genes account for under half, and no reason is known for the remainder. The sample profile shows 810,000 or so clones; about a sixth of them were found once. The biggest ten clones account for roughly 0.025% of the sample. The specimen sequenced was naive CD4+ T cells from blood. The sample's cell subset or site, from its label and the paper: true naive CD4+ T cells. The source of these receptors is a woman in her late teens or twenties in good health.

This clone turned up a few times. CDR3 sequence reads: CASSSIGTPYSGNTIYF. The DNA of the CDR3 is TGTGCCAGCAGCTCAATCGGGACACCCTACTCTGGAAACACCATATATTTT. The rearrangement links TRBV7-2 to TRBJ1-3; D perhaps matches TRBD1 (6 bases). CDR1 is SGHTA and CDR2 is FQGNSA in the germline V gene. Trimming removed 4 bases at V and 0 bases at J, with 16 bases between. This CDR3 is 17 amino acids long.

With respect to this clone: Other DNA sequences in the sample encode the same CDR3. The chain combines TRBV27 with TRBJ2-5; D might be TRBD2 (6 bases). The CDR3 has 13 residues. Germline lookup yields CDR1 MNHEY and CDR2 SMNVEV (reference sequence). Trimming stripped 4 bases from V and 1 base from J, with 7 bases between. CDR3 in DNA: TGTGCCAGCAGTTGGGACTCCCAAGAGACCCAGTACTTC. It codes for CASSWDSQETQYF.

This clone was counted between two and nine times. This sequence joins TRBV5-1 and TRBJ2-3, with 12 bases identical to TRBD2. The CDR3 consists of 17 residues. From germline, CDR1 is SGHRS and CDR2 YFSETQ. With V trimmed by 3 bases and J by 4 bases, 9 bases remained unmatched. The CDR3 spells CASSSSRLAGVADTQYF. In DNA, the CDR3 is TGCGCCAGCAGCTCCAGTAGACTAGCGGGAGTAGCAGATACGCAGTATTTT.

The CDR3 DNA reads TGTGCCAGCAGCCTCGGCCCGAGCAGGGGAGATGGCTACACCTTC. It encodes CASSLGPSRGDGYTF. V gene TRBV2 combines with J gene TRBJ1-2; perhaps TRBD1 as D (6 bases). The CDR3 runs to 15 residues. In germline, CDR1 is SNHLY, CDR2 FYNNEI. V was pared by 6 bases and J by 6 bases, with 20 bases between.

The chain links TRBV14 to TRBJ1-5; 8 nucleotides agree with TRBD1. The V segment lost 6 bases and the J segment 1 base; nucleotides outside the gene matches: 5. CDR1 SGHDN and CDR2 FVKESK come from the germline V gene. There are 15 residues in the CDR3. The CDR3, as DNA: TGTGCCAGCAGGCCAACAGGGGGGAGCAATCAGCCCCAGCATTTT. Encoded protein: CASRPTGGSNQPQHF. The full variable domain, completed using reference TRBV14 and TRBJ1-5, is EAGVTQFPSHSVIEKGQTVTLRCDPISGHDNLYWYRRVMGKEIKFLLHFVKESKQDESGMPNNRFLAERTGGTYSTLKVQPAELEDSGVYFCASRPTGGSNQPQHFGDGTRLSIL.

The gene calls are TRBV11-2 and TRBJ2-3, with 9 bases that match TRBD1. The germline V gene has CDR1 SGHAT and CDR2 FQNNGV. The V gene end was trimmed by 5 bases and the J gene end by 6 bases; junction bases not matched to a gene: 9. This CDR3 is built from 15 residues. This chain's CDR3 is CASSGTGIAIDTQYF. CDR3 DNA: TGTGCCAGCAGCGGGACAGGGATTGCTATTGATACGCAGTATTTT.

The chain has TRBV4-2 and TRBJ2-1, with D perhaps assigned TRBD1 or TRBD2 (6 bases each). Germline lookup yields CDR1 LGHNA and CDR2 YNFKEQ. The ends were cut back, 1 base at V and 3 bases at J, with 13 bases in the middle. This CDR3 spans 16 amino acids. CDR3 amino acids: CASSQGRGQGYNEQFF. The CDR3 DNA is TGTGCCAGCAGCCAAGGTCGGGGGCAAGGCTACAATGAGCAGTTCTTC.

To note about this clone: This same CDR3 is encoded by further DNA sequences in the sample. The gene calls are TRBV2 and TRBJ2-1; the D is unclear. Germline CDR1 and CDR2: SNHLY and FYNNEI. This CDR3 is built from 13 residues. V was clipped by 2 bases and J by 6 bases, with 8 bases between them. The CDR3 nucleotides read TGTGCCAGCAGTGAAAGGCGTCTCAATGAGCAGTTCTTC. Its protein product is CASSERRLNEQFF.

The V gene is TRBV7-2, the J gene TRBJ2-1; 11 bases are shared with TRBD2. Trimming cost V 1 base and J 10 bases; bases outside gene matches: 15. The CDR3 has 18 amino acids. Germline V gene data show CDR1 as SGHTA and CDR2 as FQGNSA. The CDR3 sequence is CASSLGFRTSGPAKEQFF. CDR3 sequence (DNA): TGTGCCAGCAGCTTAGGGTTCCGGACTAGCGGGCCGGCTAAGGAGCAGTTCTTC.

This chain joins TRBV21-1 and TRBJ1-5. TRBV21-1 corresponds to a pseudogene. The CDR3 runs 14 residues. As DNA, the CDR3 is TGTGCCAGCAGCACCACGGGTCAGGATCAGCCCCAGCATTTT. Translating gives CASSTTGQDQPQHF.

A few counts support this clone. This chain joins TRBV7-9 and TRBJ2-7; a weak D match, TRBD1 (6 bases). This CDR3 is 13 amino acids long. The V gene's germline CDR1 is SEHNR and CDR2 FQNEAQ (reference sequence). Trimming took off 4 bases at V and 3 bases at J, with 10 bases between the two ends. In DNA form, the CDR3 reads TGTGCCAGCAGCTACGGGACAATCTACGAGCAGTACTTC. It is translated as CASSYGTIYEQYF.

V gene TRBV19 combines with J gene TRBJ2-3; possibly TRBD2 for D (6 bases). V gave up 5 bases and J gave up 4 bases, with 25 bases separating them. Germline CDR1 LNHDA, CDR2 SQIVND (reference sequence). This CDR3 has 18 residues. The CDR3 sequence: CASSPGLAYGSFADTQYF. For the CDR3, the DNA is TGTGCCAGTAGTCCGGGCTTAGCGTACGGGAGTTTCGCAGATACGCAGTATTTT.

This clone was counted only a few times. J is TRBJ1-4 and V is TRBV28; D perhaps matches TRBD1 (5 bases). The CDR3 is 12 residues long. Trimming left V 1 base short and J 13 bases short, with 10 bases between. Germline-derived CDR1 and CDR2 are MDHEN and SYDVKM. In DNA form, the CDR3 reads TGTGCCAGCAGTTTATTGACCGGGACACTGTTTTTT. It specifies CASSLLTGTLFF.

As concerns this clone: The junction departs from the called germline gene at one end, perhaps through a read error. This chain uses TRBV7-7 with TRBJ2-7, with 8 bases matching TRBD2. The CDR3 consists of 15 residues. In germline, CDR1 is SSHAT, CDR2 FNYEAQ (reference sequence). As DNA, the CDR3 is TGTGCTAGCAGCTTAGTGGGCCTAGCGGGCTACGAGCAGTACTTC. Translated: CASSLVGLAGYEQYF.

The V gene is TRBV18, the J gene TRBJ2-7, with 11 nucleotides matching TRBD1. Germline-derived CDR1 and CDR2 are KGHSH and LQKENI. The length of the CDR3 is 16 residues. The ends lost 3 bases at V and 3 bases at J; junction bases unmatched: 7. The CDR3 nucleotides are TGTGCCAGCTCACCCCTAGGGACAGGGGGACTCTACGAGCAGTACTTC. Protein sequence: CASSPLGTGGLYEQYF.

This clone occurred a few times. The chain carries TRBV7-9 and TRBJ1-2, with D possibly matching TRBD1 (5 bases). V lost 6 bases, J lost 4 bases, and 15 bases lay in between. CDR3 size: 14 residues. Germline CDR1 and CDR2: SEHNR and FQNEAQ (reference sequence). The DNA for the CDR3 is TGTGCCAGCAGTTCCGACCGGGACGTCTATGGCTACACCTTC. Protein sequence: CASSSDRDVYGYTF.

The chain uses TRBV21-1 and TRBJ2-4. TRBV21-1 is assigned pseudogene status. The CDR3 length is 17 residues. CDR3 in amino acids: CASSKDRHSLAKNIQYF. DNA for the CDR3: TGTGCCAGCAGCAAGGACCGACACAGTTTAGCCAAAAACATTCAGTACTTC.

This chain links TRBV5-1 with TRBJ1-4, with D unresolved. V lost 0 bases, J lost 7 bases, and 10 bases lay in between. Germline V gene lookup returns CDR1 SGHRS and CDR2 YFSETQ. The CDR3 contains 14 residues. The CDR3: CASSLDLYGEKLFF. CDR3 DNA sequence: TGCGCCAGCAGCTTGGACTTGTACGGTGAAAAACTGTTTTTT.

The chain joins TRBV5-8 to TRBJ2-4; TRBD1 aligns across 8 bases. The V and J ends lost 4 bases and 9 bases, in that order; junction bases with no gene match: 12. From germline, CDR1 is SGHTS and CDR2 YDEGEE. CDR3 size: 15 residues. In nucleotides, the CDR3 is TGTGCCAGCAGCGGGCAGGGGGCGAACGTCGGCATTCAGTACTTC. Protein: CASSGQGANVGIQYF.

The chain recombines TRBV27 with TRBJ2-1, with 7 bases aligning to TRBD1. Per germline, CDR1 MNHEY and CDR2 SMNVEV (reference sequence). V lost 3 bases and J lost 0; bases outside the gene matches: 5. This CDR3 has 16 residues. CDR3 protein: CASSLTGLSSYNEQFF. The CDR3, as DNA: TGTGCCAGCAGTTTGACAGGGCTTAGCTCCTACAATGAGCAGTTCTTC.

The rearrangement links TRBV7-9 to TRBJ2-7; D is tentatively TRBD1 or TRBD2 (6 bases each). Germline V lookup: CDR1 SEHNR, CDR2 FQNEAQ (reference sequence). Deletions cut 5 bases from V and 3 bases from J, with 17 bases between. The CDR3 runs to 15 residues. CDR3 sequence reads: CASSPYRGQGYEQYF. CDR3 nucleotides: TGTGCCAGCAGCCCTTACCGGGGGCAAGGCTACGAGCAGTACTTC.

This clone was seen only a few times. CDR3 residues: CASSLAGGVSGNQPQHF. DNA for the CDR3: TGTGCCAGCAGCTTGGCTGGGGGGGTCTCGGGCAATCAGCCCCAGCATTTT. The V call is TRBV5-6, the J call TRBJ1-5, with D possibly being TRBD1 (5 bases). CDR3 size: 17 residues. Germline lookup yields CDR1 SGHDT and CDR2 YYEEEE. With 0 bases removed from V and 2 bases from J, the gap between germline ends came to 15 bases.